The sequence of this T cell receptor beta chain was determined in a study of T cells in localized non-small cell lung cancer. Regarding the study as a whole: Greater blood T cell density accompanied longer overall survival. Owing to sequencing of a solitary tumor region, heterogeneity cannot be discounted. Uninvolved adjacent lung, not tumor, had the highest T cell clonality. Adjacent lung held a median roughly 50 of the top 100 tumor clones.

V was cut by 3 bases and J by 1 base, with 7 bases left in between. Per germline, CDR1 MNHEY and CDR2 SMNVEV (reference sequence). The CDR3 contains 15 residues. Using immunoSEQ multiplex PCR, the repertoire was profiled, and TCRdb retains in-frame clones only, with some absent. The sample yields tens of thousands of clones, 86% seen once. Of note for this clone: What it binds is not known.

This TCR was recovered from a male donor older than 55 with stage II lung adenocarcinoma. The J gene is TRBJ2-6, the V gene TRBV27; D not resolved. This sample comprised peripheral blood mononuclear cells, obtained before any cancer treatment. CDR3 amino acids: CASSFQLSGANVLTF. In DNA form, the CDR3 reads TGTGCCAGCAGTTTTCAACTTTCTGGGGCCAACGTCCTGACTTTC.